The sequence of this T cell receptor (beta chain) was determined in a study of blood T cell repertoires in COVID-19. Germline CDR1 SGHNT, CDR2 YYREEE (reference sequence). CDR3 length: 15 amino acids. Germline trimming cut 0 bases from V and 5 bases from J; bases unmatched to any gene: 7. Per the authors' pipeline: Amplified reference gene primers provided the basis for estimating nucleated cell counts. The protocol was immunoSEQ multiplex PCR, while the TCRdb copy is restricted to in-frame clones and leaves out a portion. D and trimming were read from the DNA, whereas the V and J calls and clone size are those reported in that table. The table shows over 200,000 clones, with around nine tenths occurring only once.

The receptor was isolated from a woman aged 40 to 50 who had recovered from COVID-19. The sample taken for sequencing was peripheral blood. The J gene is TRBJ1-1, the V gene TRBV5-4; 7 bases line up with TRBD1. The CDR3 loop reads CASSLEGARRTEAFF. CDR3 nucleotide sequence: TGTGCCAGCAGCTTGGAGGGGGCGCGGCGGACTGAAGCTTTCTTT.